These 23 T cell receptor beta chains were sequenced from one sample in a study of cytomegalovirus exposure and HLA in healthy donors. In the PCR, 60 Vbeta and 13 Jbeta primers were used. Using immunoSEQ multiplex PCR, the repertoire was profiled, and TCRdb retains in-frame clones only, with some absent. Here the sample table reports approximately 82,000 clones. Source material: PBMCs. These receptors were obtained from a woman in her sixties or seventies in good health and CMV-seronegative.

The chain is built from TRBV28 and TRBJ1-2; D gene unclear. The CDR3 is made up of 12 amino acids. Germline V gives CDR1 MDHEN, CDR2 SYDVKM. V was cut by 6 bases and J by 4 bases, with 9 bases left in between. CDR3 loop: CASRPELYGYTF. As DNA, the CDR3 is TGTGCCAGCAGACCGGAGCTCTATGGCTACACCTTC.

The V call is TRBV10-3, the J call TRBJ1-2; perhaps TRBD1 as D (6 bases). Germline lookup yields CDR1 ENHRY and CDR2 SYGVKD. Trimming stripped 4 bases from V and 6 bases from J, with 12 bases between. The CDR3 is 13 amino acids. The CDR3 DNA sequence: TGTGCCATCAGTGTATCGGCAGGGGATGGCTACACCTTC. Protein: CAISVSAGDGYTF.

The V call is TRBV27, the J call TRBJ2-3, with D tentatively TRBD2 (6 bases). Per germline, CDR1 MNHEY and CDR2 SMNVEV (reference sequence). The CDR3 has 15 amino acids. The ends were cut back, 9 bases at V and 0 bases at J, with 16 bases in the middle. CDR3 bases: TGTGCCAGTAGCGGACTGTCCCTAAGCACAGATACGCAGTATTTT. It specifies CASSGLSLSTDTQYF.

V usage is TRBV7-3 and J usage is TRBJ2-7, with TRBD1 matching 8 bases. CDR1 is SGHTA and CDR2 is FQGTGA in the germline V gene. The CDR3 totals 15 residues. V was clipped by 3 bases and J by 1 base; unmatched bases: 5. The CDR3 DNA reads TGTGCCAGCAGCTTGAGACAGGGGACATCCTACGAGCAGTACTTC. Translation: CASSLRQGTSYEQYF.

The chain uses TRBV7-2 and TRBJ2-3; TRBD2 agrees at 8 bases. From germline, CDR1 is SGHTA and CDR2 FQGNSA. V gave up 4 bases and J gave up 2 bases; unmatched junction bases: 5. This CDR3 has 15 residues. The CDR3 here is CASSSLAGITDTQYF. The CDR3 bases are TGTGCCAGCAGCTCGCTAGCGGGCATCACAGATACGCAGTATTTT.

This chain uses TRBV21-1 with TRBJ2-3; TRBD2, the table's D call, lacks a check against the DNA. TRBV21-1 is shown as a pseudogene. The CDR3 is 18 amino acids. This chain's CDR3 is CASSKEGSGRAYCSPQYF. CDR3 coding DNA: TGTGCCAGCAGCAAAGAGGGTAGCGGGAGGGCCTATTGTAGTCCGCAGTATTTT.

CDR3 residues: CASSLSGGAMSDTQYF. CDR3 DNA: TGTGCCAGCAGCTTATCTGGGGGGGCGATGTCCGATACGCAGTATTTT. The V call is TRBV7-9, the J call TRBJ2-3; tentatively, D is TRBD2 (7 bases). V was trimmed by 2 bases and J by 6 bases, leaving 18 bases between them. The CDR3 extends over 16 amino acids. Germline-derived CDR1 and CDR2 are SEHNR and FQNEAQ (reference sequence).

The chain joins TRBV21-1 to TRBJ2-1; TRBD1 was called by the table and not checked on the DNA. TRBV21-1 is deemed a pseudogene. This CDR3 is built from 15 residues. The CDR3 loop reads CASSKEGTGYNEQFF. CDR3 sequence (DNA): TGTGCCAGCAGCAAAGAGGGGACAGGGTACAATGAGCAGTTCTTC.

The V and J genes are TRBV5-1 and TRBJ2-1, with 12 bases fitting TRBD1. Trimming removed 1 base from V and 5 bases from J; junction bases left unmatched: 10. Per germline, CDR1 SGHRS and CDR2 YFSETQ. The CDR3 totals 18 residues. The CDR3 sequence is CASSLLGQGARGDNEQFF. DNA of the CDR3: TGCGCCAGCAGCTTGCTGGGACAGGGGGCGCGGGGGGACAATGAGCAGTTCTTC.

V gene TRBV5-1 combines with J gene TRBJ1-1; D might be TRBD1 (6 bases). Trimming removed 2 bases at V and 3 bases at J, with 14 bases between. CDR1 SGHRS and CDR2 YFSETQ come from the germline V gene. This CDR3 spans 15 amino acids. The CDR3 DNA reads TGCGCCAGCAGCTTTCACAGGGAGAGGGACACTGAAGCTTTCTTT. This gives the protein CASSFHRERDTEAFF.

CDR3 sequence reads: CAISDGVQQYF. CDR3 sequence (DNA): TGTGCCATCAGTGATGGAGTTCAGCAGTATTTT. This chain uses TRBV10-3 with TRBJ2-3; no clear D gene. V lost 3 bases and J 11 bases, leaving 9 bases between the germline ends. The CDR3 loop spans 11 amino acids. Germline CDR1 and CDR2: ENHRY and SYGVKD.

The chain employs TRBV20-1 and TRBJ2-1; no clear D. The germline V gene has CDR1 DFQATT and CDR2 SNEGSKA (reference sequence). This CDR3 contains 11 residues. The V and J ends lost 1 base and 10 bases respectively, with 8 bases between them. CDR3: CSARGGGEQFF. The CDR3 DNA reads as TGCAGTGCTAGAGGCGGTGGGGAGCAGTTCTTC.

CDR3 in DNA: TGTGCCAGCAGTGGGACTAGCGGGAGAGGCTACGAGCAGTACTTC. Protein: CASSGTSGRGYEQYF. This chain connects TRBV2 to TRBJ2-7, with 13 positions matching TRBD2. This CDR3 contains 15 residues. Germline V gene data show CDR1 as SNHLY and CDR2 as FYNNEI. Unmatched junction bases numbered 3, after V lost 4 bases and J lost 3 bases.

This chain joins TRBV29-1 and TRBJ2-3, with a possible D match to TRBD2 (5 bases). This CDR3 contains 12 residues. Per the germline V gene, CDR1 is SQVTM and CDR2 is ANQGSEA. V was clipped by 2 bases and J by 3 bases, with 6 bases between them. The CDR3 coding sequence is TGCAGCGTTGAACGGGATACAGATACGCAGTATTTT. Translated, it gives CSVERDTDTQYF.

This CDR3 is CASSPSDAAYNEQFF. The CDR3, as DNA: TGTGCCAGCTCACCCTCCGACGCGGCTTACAATGAGCAGTTCTTC. This chain connects TRBV18 to TRBJ2-1; D unresolved. CDR1 KGHSH and CDR2 LQKENI come from the germline V gene. The CDR3 contains 15 residues. Trimming cost V 3 bases and J 4 bases, with 13 bases left between them.

The chain recombines TRBV9 with TRBJ2-1; 10 positions match TRBD2. Germline CDR1 and CDR2: SGDLS and YYNGEE. The CDR3 is 17 amino acids. V was clipped by 4 bases and J by 0 bases; unmatched bases: 7. CDR3 sequence reads: CASSSRASGSSYNEQFF. The CDR3 DNA follows: TGTGCCAGCAGCTCTCGGGCTAGCGGGAGCTCCTACAATGAGCAGTTCTTC.

V and J are TRBV7-2 and TRBJ1-5; 8 bases are a match to TRBD1. Unmatched junction bases numbered 6, after V lost 6 bases and J lost 2 bases. The CDR3 totals 15 residues. Germline V gene sequence: CDR1 SGHTA, CDR2 FQGNSA. The CDR3 DNA sequence: TGTGCCAGCAGACGCGACAGGGGTGGCAATCAGCCCCAGCATTTT. Translation: CASRRDRGGNQPQHF.

The CDR3 bases are TGCAGCGTTAGGGGCCCCTTAAACACAGATACGCAGTATTTT. This sequence encodes CSVRGPLNTDTQYF. The gene calls are TRBV29-1 and TRBJ2-3, with a weak D call TRBD1 (5 bases). Trimming removed 5 bases from V and 2 bases from J, with 14 bases in between. CDR3 length: 14 amino acids. Germline-derived CDR1 and CDR2 are SQVTM and ANQGSEA.

The rearrangement uses TRBV19 and TRBJ2-1; D perhaps matches TRBD2 (7 bases). The germline V gene has CDR1 LNHDA and CDR2 SQIVND (reference sequence). This CDR3 comprises 13 residues. Trimming cost V 5 bases and J 10 bases, with 15 bases left between them. CDR3 amino acids: CASSPMGGGEQFF. CDR3 in DNA: TGTGCCAGTAGTCCGATGGGGGGGGGCGAGCAGTTCTTC.

The chain links TRBV10-1 to TRBJ2-1; TRBD1 matches at 8 bases. V lost 6 bases and J lost 7; bases outside the gene matches: 11. The germline V gene has CDR1 WNHNN and CDR2 SYGVQD (reference sequence). This CDR3 comprises 15 residues. The CDR3 DNA reads TGCGCCAGCAGGCCAGGGGGCGAGAGGACGAATGAGCAGTTCTTC. It specifies CASRPGGERTNEQFF.

The V call is TRBV7-8, the J call TRBJ2-1, with 8 bases matching TRBD1. With V trimmed by 3 bases and J by 3 bases, 1 base remained unmatched. The CDR3 totals 14 residues. Germline CDR1 SGHVS, CDR2 FQNEAQ. CDR3 in amino acids: CASSFRGRYNEQFF. CDR3 sequence (DNA): TGTGCCAGCAGCTTCAGGGGGCGCTACAATGAGCAGTTCTTC.

The rearrangement links TRBV7-2 to TRBJ2-3; maybe TRBD2 (6 bases). The germline CDR1 and CDR2 sequences are SGHTA and FQGNSA. The length of the CDR3 is 18 residues. V lost 2 bases to trimming and J lost 0 bases, with 18 bases between them. CDR3 loop: CASSLSRSGLSSTDTQYF. Here the CDR3 DNA reads TGTGCCAGCAGCTTAAGTCGCTCGGGACTCTCTAGCACAGATACGCAGTATTTT.

This chain connects TRBV5-5 to TRBJ1-1, with D hard to call. The CDR3 has 13 residues. Per germline, CDR1 SGHKS and CDR2 YYEKEE (reference sequence). Between the trimmed V and J ends, which lost 3 bases and 6 bases, there was a span of 12 bases. CDR3 loop: CASSSIRVAEAFF. The DNA of the CDR3 is TGTGCCAGCAGCTCCATACGAGTCGCTGAAGCTTTCTTT.